Below, one TCR beta chain is given with its context. This sample stems from a study of T cell changes during pregnancy in multiple sclerosis. Only in-frame clones appear in the TCRdb table, and some are missing; sequencing was by immunoSEQ multiplex PCR. The repertoire has about 18,000 clones, more than 80% of them found once; the top ten carry 5.8%. This CDR3 is built from 12 residues. V lost 10 bases to trimming and J lost 5 bases, with 15 bases between them. CDR1 and CDR2 (germline): SGHNT, YYREEE (reference sequence). The chain uses TRBV5-4 and TRBJ1-1, with D perhaps TRBD1 (5 bases). The sequence was obtained from a female donor in good health, enrolled as a control in a pregnancy study. This specimen was CD8+ T cells from peripheral blood mononuclear cells, taken in the third trimester of pregnancy. The CDR3 sequence: CAWSWGGTEAFF. The CDR3 DNA follows: TGTGCCTGGAGCTGGGGGGGGACTGAAGCTTTCTTT. Full variable domain (remainder filled in from reference TRBV5-4 and TRBJ1-1): ETGVTQSPTHLIKTRGQQVTLRCSSQSGHNTVSWYQQALGQGPQFIFQYYREEENGRGNFPPRFSGLQFPNYSSELNVNALELDDSALYLCAWSWGGTEAFFGQGTRLTVV.